This entry lists 16 T cell receptor beta chains sequenced from one sample in a study of blood T cell repertoires in COVID-19. Using immunoSEQ multiplex PCR, the repertoire was profiled, and TCRdb retains in-frame clones only, with some absent. In the table there are fewer than 200,000 clones, 60% to 85% of which are singletons. Sample: peripheral blood. These receptors were taken from a man between 65 and 85 years old with acute or convalescent COVID-19.

The CDR3 DNA sequence: TGTGCCACCAGTGATGGACTGAACTCTGGAAACACCATATATTTT. This codes for CATSDGLNSGNTIYF. V gene TRBV24-1 combines with J gene TRBJ1-3; no firm D call. V was pared by 3 bases and J by 0 bases, with 8 bases between. The germline V gene has CDR1 KGHDR and CDR2 SFDVKD. The CDR3 is 15 amino acids.

The chain recombines TRBV6-1 with TRBJ1-6; 7 bases are a match to TRBD1. The CDR3 loop spans 16 amino acids. CDR1 is MNHNS, CDR2 SASEGT, per germline. The V gene end was trimmed by 2 bases and the J gene end by 6 bases; junction bases not matched to a gene: 7. Written as DNA, the CDR3 is TGTGCCAGCAGTGAACTCGCAGGGGGGACTAATTCACCCCTCCACTTT. This encodes CASSELAGGTNSPLHF.

This chain links TRBV2 with TRBJ1-4; D perhaps matches TRBD1 (5 bases). This CDR3 contains 16 residues. Trimming took off 3 bases at V and 3 bases at J, with 14 bases between the two ends. Germline lookup yields CDR1 SNHLY and CDR2 FYNNEI. This CDR3 reads CASSEENPGANEKLFF. CDR3 nucleotides: TGTGCCAGCAGTGAGGAAAACCCGGGGGCTAATGAAAAACTGTTTTTT.

The V gene is TRBV5-5, the J gene TRBJ2-1; 10 nucleotides match TRBD2. The V gene end was trimmed by 1 base and the J gene end by 0 bases; junction bases not matched to a gene: 4. The V gene's germline CDR1 is SGHKS and CDR2 YYEKEE (reference sequence). This CDR3 comprises 17 residues. The CDR3 coding sequence is TGTGCCAGCAGCTTGAAGGCTAGCGGGGGCTCCTACAATGAGCAGTTCTTC. Protein: CASSLKASGGSYNEQFF.

The chain carries TRBV21-1 and TRBJ2-3; TRBD1, the table's D call, was not compared with the DNA. TRBV21-1 is a recognized pseudogene. CDR3 length: 16 residues. DNA for the CDR3: TGTGCCAGCAGCATTAAACCGCCAGGGGGGACAGATACGCAGTATTTT. Amino acids: CASSIKPPGGTDTQYF.

This chain links TRBV4-1 with TRBJ2-3; possibly TRBD1 for D (5 bases). The germline V and J ends were trimmed by 0 bases and 3 bases, with 16 bases remaining between them. This CDR3 has 17 amino acids. Germline lookup yields CDR1 MGHRA and CDR2 YSYEKL. CDR3 bases: TGCGCCAGCAGCCAAGATTTTAGGGCAGGACAAACAGATACGCAGTATTTT. It specifies CASSQDFRAGQTDTQYF.

This chain links TRBV3-1 (or the pseudogene TRBV3-2) with TRBJ2-1; 11 bases map to TRBD2. Trimming took 3 bases from V and 6 from J; bases not matched to a gene: 7. Germline-derived CDR1 and CDR2 are LGHDT and YNNKEL (reference sequence). The CDR3 is made up of 16 amino acids. CDR3 amino acids: CASSQAGTSGANEQFF. The CDR3 DNA reads TGTGCCAGCAGCCAGGCCGGGACTAGCGGAGCCAATGAGCAGTTCTTC.

Only one count was recorded for this clone. The chain carries TRBV11-3 and TRBJ2-2, with 8 bases fitting TRBD2. The CDR3 extends over 17 amino acids. Trimming took 4 bases from V and 4 from J; bases not matched to a gene: 11. Germline V gene lookup returns CDR1 SGHNT and CDR2 YENEEA. The CDR3 region has the DNA TGTGCCAGCAGCTCCCTGTCCAGCACTAGCGGCACCGGGGAGCTGTTTTTT. Translating it yields CASSSLSSTSGTGELFF.

The chain uses TRBV12-3 or TRBV12-4 and TRBJ2-1; the D is unclear. Trimming pared 7 bases from V and 8 bases from J, leaving 15 bases between. The CDR3 spans 13 residues. The CDR3 DNA follows: TGTGCCAGCAATCTTGCTCCTCGCGATGAGCAGTTCTTC. This sequence encodes CASNLAPRDEQFF.

The chain employs TRBV28 and TRBJ1-1, with D perhaps matching TRBD1 (5 bases). The V gene's germline CDR1 is MDHEN and CDR2 SYDVKM. The CDR3 totals 13 residues. V lost 2 bases and J lost 7, with 11 bases in between. The CDR3 sequence is CASSLQTTGEAFF. The CDR3 DNA follows: TGTGCCAGCAGTTTACAAACTACAGGTGAAGCTTTCTTT.

The V gene is TRBV18, the J gene TRBJ2-7, with D tentatively TRBD1 (5 bases). The V end lost 2 bases, the J end lost 7 bases, and 18 bases lay between the germline ends. Germline V gene sequence: CDR1 KGHSH, CDR2 LQKENI. This CDR3 region has 15 residues. For the CDR3, the DNA is TGTGCCAGCTCACCAGGGGCAGGATACCTGGGGGAGCAGTACTTC. It encodes CASSPGAGYLGEQYF.

This clone was detected once. The chain is built from TRBV5-4 and TRBJ2-2; 11 bases align to TRBD2. Germline V lookup: CDR1 SGHNT, CDR2 YYREEE (reference sequence). The V and J ends lost 4 bases and 4 bases, in that order; junction bases with no gene match: 3. The CDR3 length is 15 residues. The CDR3 DNA follows: TGTGCCAGCAGCCCGGGACTAGCGGTCACCGGGGAGCTGTTTTTT. Protein: CASSPGLAVTGELFF.

The V and J genes are TRBV12-3 or TRBV12-4 and TRBJ1-3; D perhaps matches TRBD1 (5 bases). V shed 6 bases and J shed 8 bases, with 11 bases lying between them. CDR3 length equals 12 residues. CDR3 in amino acids: CASRQDSYTIYF. The CDR3 DNA follows: TGTGCCAGCAGGCAAGACAGTTACACCATATATTTT.

The chain combines TRBV6-5 with TRBJ2-2; 13 positions agree with TRBD2. The germline V gene encodes CDR1 MNHEY and CDR2 SVGAGI. Losses at the gene ends were 5 bases for V and 5 bases for J; bases not matched to a gene: 2. This CDR3 has 15 residues. The CDR3 region has the DNA TGTGCCAGCAGTAAGACTAGCGGGGGGACCGGGGAGCTGTTTTTT. Translated: CASSKTSGGTGELFF.

V is TRBV29-1 and J is TRBJ2-7, with D possibly TRBD2 on 5 matching bases. CDR1 and CDR2 (germline): SQVTM, ANQGSEA. V was cut by 2 bases and J by 2 bases, with 7 bases left in between. This CDR3 region has 12 residues. CDR3 region: CSVELAAYEQYF. CDR3 coding DNA: TGCAGCGTTGAACTAGCAGCCTACGAGCAGTACTTC.

The J gene is TRBJ2-5, the V gene TRBV15, with 9 bases identical to TRBD2. This CDR3 region has 16 residues. The germline V gene encodes CDR1 LNHNV and CDR2 YYDKDF (reference sequence). After removal of 5 bases from V and 5 bases from J, the junction contained 12 bases not matched to a gene. The CDR3 spells CATSRAISGSGETQYF. DNA of the CDR3: TGTGCCACCAGCCGCGCTATTAGCGGGAGCGGGGAGACCCAGTACTTC.